The rows below give T cell receptor beta chains drawn from one sample of a study of vaccination effects on CD4 cells after COVID-19. Their antigens are not known. Measured with immunoSEQ multiplex PCR; TCRdb has only the in-frame clones, and not every one. The data show about 73,000 clones, about 70% seen once. The source material was CD4+ T cells from PBMCs cultured with HCoV-NL63 spike peptides, sampled before COVID-19 vaccination. The receptors derive from a human donor who received a COVID-19 vaccine. Each CDR3 is given without its conserved first and last residue. The order of the fields is V gene, CDR3 length, D gene, CDR3 protein. A D gene is named only where the DNA matches it firmly.

>TRBV11-2|10|.
ASSRAGDGYT
>TRBV28|14|TRBD2
ASSRRGNRNTGELF
>TRBV19|13|TRBD1
ASSKRSDRDYGYT
>TRBV27|14|.
ASSSYGGTNTGELF
>TRBV5-4|10|.
ASSGPTDTQY
>TRBV6-5|12|.
ASSYLPGERGYT
>TRBV24-1|13|.
ATSDLNVNTGELF
>TRBV4-3|13|TRBD1
ASSPGQGARTEAF
>TRBV11-2|12|.
ASSLDNTSEKLF
>TRBV24-1|16|.
ATSDPTDTRLGRNTQY
>TRBV3-1/TRBV3-2|14|.
ASSQDNSATNEKLF
>TRBV5-5|10|.
ASSFSNQPQH
>TRBV18|13|.
ASSPSGFSYNEQF
>TRBV10-3|11|.
AITLTEKYGYT
>TRBV19|12|.
ASSIRRYTDTQY
>TRBV7-2|13|TRBD1
ASSFTGTGTDTQY
>TRBV18|14|.
ASSPIRSSMNTEAF
>TRBV28|9|.
ASSSNTEAF
>TRBV10-2|10|TRBD1
ASSDRGNTIY
>TRBV6-7|15|.
ASSYSRLEESNQPQH
>TRBV19|13|TRBD2
ATRDYPSSTDTQY
>TRBV24-1|11|.
ATSDEREFGYT
>TRBV18|13|.
ASSPFGTPGPEAF
>TRBV5-1|12|.
ASSVEVSYNEQF
>TRBV7-2|13|TRBD1
ASSPRTGPGNTIY
>TRBV18|12|TRBD1
ASSPGQANYGYT
>TRBV28|13|TRBD2
ASSLTSGGQETQY
>TRBV6-6|15|.
ASSPKSNRAFGNTIY
>TRBV5-1|12|.
ASREGLITDTQY